These 26 T cell receptor beta chains came from one sample sequenced in a study of CD8+ T cells in alopecia areata. RNA, once extracted, was reverse transcribed into cDNA for use as the sequencing template. This table comes from immunoSEQ multiplex PCR, and its TCRdb copy is limited to in-frame clones, with some not included. Listed for the sample are over 100,000 clones, none seen a single time. Sequenced sample: lesional skin. These receptors were collected from a C3H/HeJ mouse with alopecia areata. These mice share the MHC haplotype H2-k.

Comments on this clone: Each gene name is a mouse one. Read coverage stops 4 residues before the CDR3 terminus; the germline J gene supplies the remainder. The gene calls are TRBV1 and TRBJ2-4; 13 bases map to TRBD2. Trimming took 3 bases from V and 2 from J; bases not matched to a gene: 5. CDR1 NSQYPW and CDR2 LRSPGD come from the germline V gene (reference sequence). The CDR3 covers 17 residues. The CDR3 here is CTCSARTGGAPQNTLYF. The part of the CDR3 DNA that was read is TGCACCTGCAGTGCCAGGACTGGGGGGGCGCCTCAAAAC.

A remark on this clone: Gene names are the mouse ones. The read ends 4 residues before the CDR3 terminus; that terminus is restored from the germline J gene. The chain links TRBV16 to TRBJ2-1, with 7 bases fitting TRBD1. CDR3 size: 13 residues. Germline V gene lookup returns CDR1 SGHSA and CDR2 FRNQAP. J was trimmed by 1 base and V by 7 bases; bases with no gene match: 1. CDR3 DNA (partial): TGTGCAAGCAAGACAGGGAACTATGCT. This translates into CASKTGNYA. The full-length CDR3 reads as CASKTGNYAEQFF.

A few counts support this clone. Gene and germline names: mouse. The CDR3 goes on 4 residues after the read ends, and that part is filled in from the germline J gene. The chain carries TRBV17 and TRBJ2-5, with TRBD1 as a possible D gene (6 bases). Germline V lookup: CDR1 MNHDT, CDR2 YYDKIL. The CDR3 has 14 residues. The V end lost 5 bases, the J end lost 0 bases, and 9 bases lay between the germline ends. The CDR3: CASSSGVNQDTQYF. CDR3 bases read: TGTGCTAGCAGTTCAGGGGTTAACCAAGAC.

Turning to this clone: Gene names and germline match the mouse. The CDR3 end lies 4 residues beyond the end of the read and is filled in from the germline J gene. The chain couples TRBV31 to TRBJ2-1; 8 bases align to TRBD2. CDR3 length equals 14 residues. J was trimmed by 4 bases and V by 1 base; bases with no gene match: 3. Germline loops: CDR1 GKSSPN, CDR2 SITVG. The sequenced part of the CDR3 DNA is TGTGCCTGGAGTCCGGGACTGGAGTATGCT. This encodes CAWSPGLEYA. Given in full, the CDR3 is CAWSPGLEYAEQFF.

Remarks on this clone: The gene names here belong to mouse. Read data end 4 residues before the CDR3 end; the end is taken from the germline J gene. The V gene is TRBV13-1, the J gene TRBJ1-4; 7 bases map to TRBD1. This CDR3 contains 15 residues. Germline V CDR1 and CDR2: NSHNY, SYGAGN. CDR3 bases read: TGTGCCAGCAGTGATACGAGGGGGCGCGGCGAA. This encodes CASSDTRGRGE. The entire CDR3 sequence reads CASSDTRGRGERLFF.

This clone was observed a handful of times. The listed genes are named as in mouse. The read gets to within 4 residues of the CDR3 end, and the germline J gene fills in the rest. This sequence joins TRBV17 and TRBJ2-3, with 10 positions matching TRBD2. The J segment lost 1 base and the V segment lost 5 bases, leaving 3 bases of the junction unmatched. CDR3 length: 15 amino acids. The germline V gene encodes CDR1 MNHDT and CDR2 YYDKIL. Incomplete CDR3 DNA: TGTGCTAGCAGTCTCTGGGGGGGCGGTGCAGAA. Its translation is CASSLWGGGAE. The CDR3 in full is CASSLWGGGAETLYF.

This clone was counted a few times. The genes and germline here are from mouse. Read sequence stops 4 residues before the CDR3 end, and the germline J gene provides the missing end. The chain is built from TRBV17 and TRBJ2-7; 11 nucleotides line up with TRBD1. V shed 1 base and J 0 bases; nucleotides not matched to a gene: 2. Germline-derived CDR1 and CDR2 are MNHDT and YYDKIL. This CDR3 region has 16 residues. The CDR3 region is CASSRGTGGASYEQYF. Incomplete CDR3 DNA: TGTGCTAGCAGTAGAGGGACAGGGGGCGCCTCCTAT.

A few counts support this clone. Mouse germline and gene names are used. The missing CDR3 end, 4 residues past where the read stops, is filled in from the germline J gene. V gene TRBV16 combines with J gene TRBJ2-4, with TRBD2 identical over 8 bases. CDR3 length: 16 residues. V lost 1 base to trimming and J lost 0 bases; unmatched junction nucleotides: 3. Germline CDR1 reads SGHSA; CDR2 reads FRNQAP. The CDR3 sequence is CASSLVGLESQNTLYF. The part of the CDR3 DNA that was read is TGTGCAAGCAGCTTAGTGGGACTGGAGAGTCAAAAC.

With respect to this clone: Gene names follow the mouse nomenclature. Partial CDR3 DNA: TGTGCCAGCAGTGAAGGACAGGGGATTGCAGAA. It specifies CASSEGQGIAE. The CDR3, in full, reads CASSEGQGIAETLYF. This chain connects TRBV13-3 to TRBJ2-3; 9 bases fit TRBD1. The missing CDR3 end, 4 residues past where the read stops, is filled in from the germline J gene. The V and J ends lost 2 bases and 2 bases, in that order; junction bases with no gene match: 3. CDR1 is NNHDY, CDR2 SYVADS, per germline. The CDR3 extends over 15 amino acids.

About this clone itself: Any gene name here is a mouse gene name. The CDR3 goes on 4 residues after the read ends, and that part is filled in from the germline J gene. The chain uses TRBV1 and TRBJ1-1, with 11 bases matching TRBD1. V shed 3 bases, J shed 0 bases, and the junction held 6 bases outside the gene matches. Germline CDR1 is NSQYPW and CDR2 is LRSPGD (reference sequence). The CDR3 runs to 17 residues. CDR3 sequence reads: CTCSARDRGTANTEVFF. CDR3 DNA (partial): TGCACCTGCAGTGCCCGGGACAGGGGGACTGCAAACACA.

As concerns this clone: Gene names and germline refer to mouse. The sequence runs out 4 residues before the end of the CDR3; the remainder is reconstructed from the germline J gene. The chain employs TRBV13-3 and TRBJ2-7; D possibly corresponds to TRBD2 (6 bases). The CDR3 has 15 amino acids. Germline-derived CDR1 and CDR2 are NNHDY and SYVADS. CDR3 amino acids: CASSDARGTSYEQYF. Incomplete CDR3 DNA: TGTGCCAGCAGTGATGCACGCGGGACTTCTTAT.

A remark on this clone: Gene labels here are mouse ones. Read coverage stops 4 residues before the CDR3 terminus; the germline J gene supplies the remainder. Other DNA sequences in this sample translate to the same CDR3. This chain links TRBV1 with TRBJ1-4; 8 bases agree with TRBD1. Germline V gene data show CDR1 as NSQYPW and CDR2 as LRSPGD (reference sequence). This CDR3 contains 15 residues. Incomplete CDR3 DNA: TGCACCTGCAGTGCAGGCCAGGGGGCGCCCGAA. Protein: CTCSAGQGAPE. The complete CDR3 reads CTCSAGQGAPERLFF.

Details on this clone: Genes here carry mouse names. The read ends 4 residues early relative to the CDR3; the germline J gene fills the gap. The chain recombines TRBV13-3 with TRBJ1-1; possible D gene TRBD1, 6 bases. The CDR3 is 15 amino acids. V was shortened by 0 bases and J by 3 bases, with 12 bases between the two germline ends. Per the germline V gene, CDR1 is NNHDY and CDR2 is SYVADS. CDR3 DNA (partial): TGTGCCAGCAGTGATGTCCCAGGGGTGCACACA. Translated: CASSDVPGVHT. The whole CDR3 protein reads CASSDVPGVHTEVFF.

This clone was counted between two and nine times. The listed TCRdb protein conflicts with the DNA translation at residue 11, and the protein shown is translated directly from the DNA. Gene labels here are mouse ones. The read ends 3 residues shy of where the CDR3 ends; the end is completed using the germline J gene. The chain combines TRBV1 with TRBJ1-3; 7 bases match TRBD1. Germline CDR1 reads NSQYPW; CDR2 reads LRSPGD (reference sequence). This CDR3 region has 14 residues. The ends lost 5 bases at V and 3 bases at J; junction bases unmatched: 4. Partial CDR3 DNA: TGCACCTGCAGTTCACAGGGGAGTGGAAATACG. This sequence encodes CTCSSQGSGNT. The complete CDR3 protein is CTCSSQGSGNTLYF.

With respect to this clone: Mouse gene names apply. The missing CDR3 end, 4 residues past where the read stops, is filled in from the germline J gene. The chain links TRBV17 to TRBJ2-7; 7 positions agree with TRBD1. The CDR3 extends over 14 amino acids. Germline loops: CDR1 MNHDT, CDR2 YYDKIL. The CDR3 reads CASSKGGRGYEQYF. CDR3 DNA (partial): TGTGCTAGCAGTAAAGGCGGCAGGGGGTAT.

With regard to this clone: Gene names and germline refer to mouse. Read coverage stops 4 residues before the CDR3 terminus; the germline J gene supplies the remainder. The genes are TRBV13-3 and TRBJ2-5; D perhaps matches TRBD1 (6 bases). This CDR3 has 14 residues. CDR1 and CDR2 from the germline V gene are NNHDY and SYVADS. The CDR3 protein is CASSDPARGDTQYF. The sequenced CDR3 bases are TGTGCCAGCAGTGACCCCGCCAGGGGTGAC.

This clone showed up many times. Mouse names are used for the genes. Read sequence stops 4 residues before the CDR3 end, and the germline J gene provides the missing end. This chain joins TRBV13-3 and TRBJ2-5, with TRBD1 identical over 9 bases. CDR1 and CDR2 (germline): NNHDY, SYVADS. CDR3 length equals 15 residues. J gave up 1 base and V 5 bases, and 5 bases lay outside the gene matches. The sequenced part of the CDR3 DNA is TGTGCCAGCAGGGACAGGGGAGGAGACCAAGAC. Translation gives CASRDRGGDQD. The whole CDR3 is CASRDRGGDQDTQYF.

This clone occurred a few times. Mouse germline and gene names are used. The missing CDR3 end, 4 residues past where the read stops, is filled in from the germline J gene. Other DNA sequences from this sample encode an identical CDR3 as well. The chain carries TRBV1 and TRBJ2-2, with 7 bases lining up with TRBD2. The CDR3 runs 17 residues. Germline loops: CDR1 NSQYPW, CDR2 LRSPGD (reference sequence). With V trimmed by 0 bases and J by 0 bases, 4 bases remained unmatched. CDR3: CTCSADRLGANTGQLYF. Partial CDR3 DNA: TGCACCTGCAGTGCAGATAGACTGGGAGCAAACACCGGG. The whole variable domain, filled in from reference TRBV1 and TRBJ2-2, reads VTLLEQNPRWRLVPRGQAVNLRCILKNSQYPWMSWYQQDLQKQLQWLFTLRSPGDKEVKSLPGADYLATRVTDTELRLQVANMSQGRTLYCTCSADRLGANTGQLYFGEGSKLTVL.

For this clone: Gene names denote mouse genes. The read finishes 4 residues shy of the CDR3 end, and the germline J gene is used to complete it. V is TRBV13-1 and J is TRBJ2-1; perhaps TRBD2 as D (5 bases). Germline values: CDR1 NSHNY, CDR2 SYGAGN. The CDR3 sequence is 13 residues long. CDR3 residues: CASSDTVGAEQFF. Partial CDR3 DNA: TGTGCCAGCAGTGATACGGTGGGGGCT.

This clone has a count of ten or more. The gene names given are mouse names. The CDR3 goes on 4 residues after the read ends, and that part is filled in from the germline J gene. The gene calls are TRBV13-3 and TRBJ1-1; TRBD1 agrees at 9 bases. Per the germline V gene, CDR1 is NNHDY and CDR2 is SYVADS. J lost 0 bases, V lost 4 bases, and 4 bases had no gene match. The CDR3 is 15 amino acids. The CDR3 here is CASSPRDRANTEVFF. The CDR3 bases that were read are TGTGCCAGCAGTCCCCGGGACAGGGCAAACACA.

This clone was detected a few times. Germline and genes: mouse. From the germline J gene comes the end of the CDR3, since the read stops 4 residues before it. The chain employs TRBV1 and TRBJ2-4; the D is unclear. Trimming removed 0 bases from V and 0 bases from J, with 13 bases in between. Germline lookup yields CDR1 NSQYPW and CDR2 LRSPGD (reference sequence). This CDR3 has 17 amino acids. CDR3 sequence reads: CTCSADHTPSSQNTLYF. Partial CDR3 DNA: TGCACCTGCAGTGCAGATCACACCCCATCTAGTCAAAAC.

The sample holds a few counts of this clone. Germline and genes: mouse. The read halts 4 residues ahead of the CDR3 end, with the missing end drawn from the germline J gene. The chain is built from TRBV14 and TRBJ1-4; TRBD1 agrees at 8 bases. The ends lost 5 bases at V and 1 base at J; junction bases unmatched: 1. This CDR3 is 14 amino acids long. Germline lookup yields CDR1 SGHDT and CDR2 FRDEAV. The CDR3 loop is CASRDRDSNERLFF. The DNA read from the CDR3 is TGTGCCAGCAGGGACAGGGATTCCAACGAA. The variable domain in full, completed from reference TRBV14 and TRBJ1-4, reads EAGVTQSPRYAVLQEGQAVSFWCDPISGHDTLYWYQQPRDQGPQLLVYFRDEAVIDNSQLPSDRFSAVRPKGTNSTLKIQSAKQGDTATYLCASRDRDSNERLFFGHGTKLSVL.

A remark on this clone: Gene and germline names: mouse. The observed sequence ends 4 residues before the CDR3 terminus, with the missing tail filled in from the germline J gene. The J gene is TRBJ2-4, the V gene TRBV1; 8 positions match TRBD1. From germline, CDR1 is NSQYPW and CDR2 LRSPGD (reference sequence). This CDR3 contains 14 residues. V dropped 5 bases and J dropped 3; count of bases not matched to a gene: 4. Incomplete CDR3 DNA: TGCACCTGCAGTCCCAGGGGGCGGCAAAAC. Translation gives CTCSPRGRQN. The complete CDR3 reads CTCSPRGRQNTLYF.

This clone was recorded a few times. Gene names are the mouse ones. The read ends 4 residues shy of where the CDR3 ends; the end is completed using the germline J gene. The J gene is TRBJ2-7, the V gene TRBV31; TRBD1 aligns across 7 bases. CDR1 and CDR2 from the germline V gene are GKSSPN and SITVG. The CDR3 runs to 13 residues. The CDR3 is CAWSRGQIYEQYF. The sequenced CDR3 bases are TGTGCCTGGAGTCGGGGACAGATATAT.

This clone was detected many times. The genes are named according to mouse. The read halts 4 residues ahead of the CDR3 end, with the missing end drawn from the germline J gene. V is TRBV19 and J is TRBJ2-1; maybe TRBD2 (5 bases). The germline V gene has CDR1 FNHDT and CDR2 SITEND (reference sequence). The CDR3 extends over 13 amino acids. Trimming took 2 bases from V and 3 from J, leaving 6 bases between them. CDR3 residues: CASSIGLYAEQFF. CDR3 bases read: TGTGCCAGCAGTATTGGACTCTATGCT.

Concerning this clone itself: All gene names here are mouse names. Incomplete CDR3 DNA: TGTGCCAGCTCCCGGGACACTTACTATGCT. Protein: CASSRDTYYA. The whole CDR3 protein is CASSRDTYYAEQFF. The chain carries TRBV13-3 and TRBJ2-1; D may be TRBD1 (6 bases). The read terminates 4 residues before the CDR3 end, so the remaining end is supplied by the germline J gene. This CDR3 is built from 14 residues. The ends were cut back, 7 bases at V and 2 bases at J, with 13 bases in the middle. CDR1 NNHDY and CDR2 SYVADS come from the germline V gene.